What follows are 11 T cell receptor beta chains derived from one specimen sequenced in a study of blood T cell repertoires in COVID-19. Profiling relied on immunoSEQ multiplex PCR, and the TCRdb table lists in-frame clones only, not all of them. The data contain 250,000 or so clones, 92% of them singletons. The sample consisted of peripheral blood. The receptors stem from a man in his thirties or forties with COVID-19, enrolled during active disease.

V and J are TRBV7-9 and TRBJ1-1, with TRBD1 matching 8 bases. V trimming: 5 bases; J trimming: 7 bases; junction bases outside the gene matches: 12. The CDR3 extends over 15 amino acids. Germline CDR1 is SEHNR and CDR2 is FQNEAQ (reference sequence). This CDR3 is CASSEIQGTGDEAFF. The CDR3 DNA reads TGTGCCAGCAGCGAAATCCAAGGGACAGGTGATGAAGCTTTCTTT.

The CDR3 DNA reads as TGTGCCAGTAGAGGAGGGGGCACTGGAAACACCATATATTTT. Translating it yields CASRGGGTGNTIYF. This rearrangement joins TRBV19 to TRBJ1-3, with 7 bases aligning to TRBD1. The CDR3 is made up of 14 amino acids. Trimming at V came to 6 bases and at J to 2 bases, leaving 4 bases not matched to a gene. Per germline, CDR1 LNHDA and CDR2 SQIVND (reference sequence). The full variable domain, with the rest looked up from reference TRBV19 and TRBJ1-3, is DGGITQSPKYLFRKEGQNVTLSCEQNLNHDAMYWYRQDPGQGLRLIYYSQIVNDFQKGDIAEGYSVSREKKESFPLTVTSAQKNPTAFYLCASRGGGTGNTIYFGEGSWLTVV.

The rearrangement uses TRBV5-5 and TRBJ1-1; unclear D gene. V gave up 1 base and J gave up 2 bases, with 9 bases separating them. Germline CDR1 and CDR2: SGHKS and YYEKEE (reference sequence). This CDR3 region has 14 residues. The CDR3: CASSLMFYNTEAFF. CDR3 DNA: TGTGCCAGCAGCTTGATGTTCTACAACACTGAAGCTTTCTTT.

J is TRBJ2-2 and V is TRBV5-6; no firm D call. CDR1 is SGHDT and CDR2 is YYEEEE in the germline V gene. V dropped 1 base and J dropped 8 bases, with 6 bases sitting between them. CDR3 size: 12 residues. CDR3 amino acids: CASSLSRGELFF. DNA for the CDR3: TGTGCCAGCAGCTTGTCCCGGGGGGAGCTGTTTTTT.

The gene calls are TRBV5-1 and TRBJ2-2; D is possibly TRBD2 (6 bases). Germline CDR1 reads SGHRS; CDR2 reads YFSETQ. With 0 bases removed from V and 7 bases from J, the gap between germline ends came to 16 bases. The CDR3 is 16 amino acids. The CDR3 sequence is CASSLATSPPNGELFF. For the CDR3, the DNA is TGCGCCAGCAGCTTGGCCACTAGCCCCCCCAACGGGGAGCTGTTTTTT.

The chain has TRBV4-1 and TRBJ1-5; maybe TRBD1 (5 bases). The CDR3 length is 17 residues. The V gene's germline CDR1 is MGHRA and CDR2 YSYEKL. Trimming removed 0 bases from V and 6 bases from J, with 18 bases in between. This CDR3 reads CASSQDGRGGTAQPQHF. Here the CDR3 DNA reads TGCGCCAGCAGCCAAGATGGGCGGGGGGGAACGGCTCAGCCCCAGCATTTT.

CDR3 bases: TGCGCCAGCAGCTTGTCCGGGTTTGGCTACACCTTC. This gives the protein CASSLSGFGYTF. The V and J genes are TRBV5-1 and TRBJ1-2; unclear D gene. CDR1 SGHRS and CDR2 YFSETQ come from the germline V gene. CDR3 size: 12 residues. The V gene lost 1 base and the J gene lost 7 bases, with 8 bases spanning the gap.

The chain employs TRBV15 and TRBJ1-4; 8 bases map to TRBD1. Germline CDR1 LNHNV, CDR2 YYDKDF (reference sequence). The CDR3 extends over 16 amino acids. The V segment lost 4 bases and the J segment 3 bases; nucleotides outside the gene matches: 7. In DNA form, the CDR3 reads TGTGCCACCAGCACTCCCCAGGGGGCCTCTAATGAAAAACTGTTTTTT. It translates to CATSTPQGASNEKLFF.

The V call is TRBV4-1, the J call TRBJ1-2; a weak D match, TRBD1 (5 bases). The CDR3 is 14 amino acids. The ends were cut back, 4 bases at V and 2 bases at J, with 11 bases in the middle. CDR1 MGHRA and CDR2 YSYEKL come from the germline V gene. Here the CDR3 DNA reads TGCGCCAGCAGCCTACCCACAGGAAACTATGGCTACACCTTC. Translation: CASSLPTGNYGYTF.

The DNA for the CDR3 is TGTGCCAGCAGCTTAGGGACAGGCGTTCTCTACAATGAGCAGTTCTTC. This sequence encodes CASSLGTGVLYNEQFF. The V call is TRBV11-1, the J call TRBJ2-1, with TRBD1 identical over 7 bases. This CDR3 has 16 amino acids. CDR1 and CDR2 (germline): SGHAT, FQDESV (reference sequence). With V trimmed by 1 base and J by 3 bases, 6 bases remained unmatched.

The rearrangement links TRBV24-1 to TRBJ2-2; 7 bases are shared with TRBD1. Losses at the gene ends were 6 bases for V and 0 bases for J; bases not matched to a gene: 6. The V gene's germline CDR1 is KGHDR and CDR2 SFDVKD. CDR3 length: 16 amino acids. CDR3 nucleotides: TGTGCCACCAGTAATGGGCAGGGGGCGAACACCGGGGAGCTGTTTTTT. Amino acids: CATSNGQGANTGELFF.